These T cell receptor beta chains were read from a single sample in a study of early T cells in non-severe SARS-CoV-2 infection. TCRdb reprocessed the 5' RACE reads with MiXCR, giving one entry per CDR3 protein. The sample includes some 60,000 distinct CDR3 sequences, roughly 9.7% of them seen just once. What was sequenced was whole blood. Receptors were obtained from an adult who was a healthcare worker with PCR-confirmed SARS-CoV-2 infection or an uninfected control (not recorded which). Each CDR3 is given with its conserved first and last residue. Each record gives: J gene, clone size, D gene, V gene, CDR3 DNA, CDR3 protein. A D gene is named only where the DNA matches it firmly. Only some rows state a clone size, as once, few, many or a class for expanded clones.

TRBJ2-2 | NA | NA | TRBV3-1 | TGTGCCTGCAGCCAAAGTAGACGGAACACCGGGGAGCTGTTTTTT | CACSQSRRNTGELFF
TRBJ2-3 | many | NA | TRBV7-2 | TGTGCCAGCAGCCCACAGGCTCTCCAGGATACGCAGTATTTT | CASSPQALQDTQYF
TRBJ2-3 | many | NA | TRBV2 | TGTGCCAGCTCCGGAAGTTCCACAGAGGATACGCAGTATTTT | CASSGSSTEDTQYF
TRBJ1-2 | many | NA | TRBV29-1 | TGCAGCGTCGATCCTATACCTACCTATGGCTACACCTTC | CSVDPIPTYGYTF
TRBJ2-7 | many | NA | TRBV29-1 | TGCAGCGTTGAACTAGCCTACGAGCAGTACTTC | CSVELAYEQYF
TRBJ2-1 | many | TRBD2 | TRBV20-1 | TGCAGTGCTAGTCGGCTAGCGGGAGCTAATGAGCAGTTCTTC | CSASRLAGANEQFF
TRBJ2-5 | many | NA | TRBV18 | TGTGCCAGCTCACCACCGCAAGCAAGGGAGACCCAGTACTTC | CASSPPQARETQYF
TRBJ2-3 | NA | NA | TRBV7-9 | TGTGCCGGCAGCTTAGCGGATGGGAGGTATTTT | CAGSLADGRYF
TRBJ2-7 | NA | TRBD1 | TRBV12-3/TRBV12-4 | TGTGCCAGCAGTCCCGGGACAGGCCTTTGGGAGCAGTACTTC | CASSPGTGLWEQYF
TRBJ2-6 | NA | NA | TRBV7-2 | TGTGCCAGCAGCCTCCCCCTCTCTGGGGCCAACGTCCTGACTTTC | CASSLPLSGANVLTF
TRBJ2-7 | many | NA | TRBV5-1 | TGCGCCAGCAGCGGCCGACTAGCCTACGAGCAGTACTTC | CASSGRLAYEQYF
TRBJ2-1 | few | NA | TRBV7-2 | TGTGCCAGCAGCTTAGCTTTAGGGTATGAGCAGTTCTTC | CASSLALGYEQFF
TRBJ2-3 | NA | NA | TRBV7-9 | TGTGCCAGCAGCTCAGGATGGGACGGTCGAGCGACAGATACGCAGTATTTT | CASSSGWDGRATDTQYF
TRBJ1-2 | NA | NA | TRBV28 | TGTGCCACGGGGGGCAGGGAAAGCCATGGCTACACCTTC | CATGGRESHGYTF
TRBJ2-1 | many | TRBD2 | TRBV18 | TGTGCCAGCTCACCGGGACTAGCGGGAGGTGATGAGCAGTTCTTC | CASSPGLAGGDEQFF
TRBJ2-5 | few | NA | TRBV5-1 | TGCGCCAGCAGCATCACAGGCCCGGGAGAGACCCAGTACTTC | CASSITGPGETQYF
TRBJ2-3 | many | TRBD2 | TRBV29-1 | TGCAGCGTCGAAGGATTGGTAGCGGGAAACACAGATACGCAGTATTTT | CSVEGLVAGNTDTQYF
TRBJ1-2 | NA | NA | TRBV4-3 | TGCGCCAGCAGCCAAGACTTGAACACTTACTATGGCTACACCTTC | CASSQDLNTYYGYTF
TRBJ2-3 | many | NA | TRBV3-1 | TGTGCCAGCAGCCCTATTTTTAGCGGACTGGGTCCAGATACGCAGTATTTT | CASSPIFSGLGPDTQYF
TRBJ1-2 | many | NA | TRBV5-6 | TGTGCCAGCAGCCCGGGGGACTATGGCTACACCTTC | CASSPGDYGYTF
TRBJ2-1 | many | NA | TRBV5-1 | TGCGCCAGCAGCTTGCAACTAGCCGATGAGCAGTTCTTC | CASSLQLADEQFF
TRBJ2-2 | many | TRBD2 | TRBV3-1 | TGTGCCAGCAGCCAAGAGGGTAGGCTAGCGGGAGAACCCGGGGAGCTGTTTTTT | CASSQEGRLAGEPGELFF
TRBJ2-1 | NA | NA | TRBV6-5 | TGTGCCAGCAGTTACGACTATTACAATGAGCAGTTCTTC | CASSYDYYNEQFF
TRBJ2-2 | few | NA | TRBV5-6 | TGTGCCAGCAGCTTAGAACTCACCGGGGAGCTGTTTTTT | CASSLELTGELFF